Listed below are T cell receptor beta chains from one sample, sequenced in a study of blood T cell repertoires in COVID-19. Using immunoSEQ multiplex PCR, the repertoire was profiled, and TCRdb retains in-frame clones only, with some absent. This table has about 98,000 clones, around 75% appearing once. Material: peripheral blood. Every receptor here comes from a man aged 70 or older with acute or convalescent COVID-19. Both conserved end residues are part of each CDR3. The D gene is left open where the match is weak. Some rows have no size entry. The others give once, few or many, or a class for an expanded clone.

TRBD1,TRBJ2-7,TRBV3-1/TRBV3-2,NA,TGTGCCAGCAGCCCCCCACAGGGGGGAGCATACGAGCAGTACTTC,CASSPPQGGAYEQYF
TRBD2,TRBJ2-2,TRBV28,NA,TGTGCCAGCAGTTTTCTAGCGGGAGGCACCGGGGAGCTGTTTTTT,CASSFLAGGTGELFF
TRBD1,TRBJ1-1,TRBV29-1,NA,TGCAGCGTTGCCCGGGACAGGGCGCGTCACACTGAAGCTTTCTTT,CSVARDRARHTEAFF
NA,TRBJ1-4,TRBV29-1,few,TGCAGCGTGCCGGGACAAAGGAATGAAAAACTGTTTTTT,CSVPGQRNEKLFF
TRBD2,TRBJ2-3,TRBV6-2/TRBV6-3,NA,TGTGCCAGCAGTTCCCTACTAGCGGGAGCGGGAGATACGCAGTATTTT,CASSSLLAGAGDTQYF
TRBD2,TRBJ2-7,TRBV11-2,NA,TGTGCCAGCAGCTTAGGGTATGCGGGGGGACTTTCTTACGAGCAGTACTTC,CASSLGYAGGLSYEQYF
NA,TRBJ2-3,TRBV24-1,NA,TGTGCCACCAGTGCCTTGAGCCTAGGGAGGTCAGATACGCAGTATTTT,CATSALSLGRSDTQYF
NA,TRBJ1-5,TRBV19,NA,TGTGCCAATAGTATAGAAGTCATGGGCCTGCCCCAGCATTTT,CANSIEVMGLPQHF
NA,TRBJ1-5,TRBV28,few,TGTGCCAGCAGGTCAGGGAATCAGCCCCAGCATTTT,CASRSGNQPQHF
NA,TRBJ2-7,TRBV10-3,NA,TGTGCCATCAGCCCTTCGGGCGGCGGGTCCTACGAGCAGTACTTC,CAISPSGGGSYEQYF
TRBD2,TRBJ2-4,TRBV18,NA,TGTGCCAGCTTAGTCCAACTAGCGGGGCGCAAAAACATTCAGTACTTC,CASLVQLAGRKNIQYF
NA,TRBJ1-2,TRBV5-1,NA,TGCGCCAGCAGCTTGGTCGCGGGGCGAGATGGCTACACCTTC,CASSLVAGRDGYTF
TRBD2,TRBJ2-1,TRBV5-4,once,TGTGCCAGCAACCGGGCTCTAGCGGGAGGTTACAATGAGCAGTTCTTC,CASNRALAGGYNEQFF
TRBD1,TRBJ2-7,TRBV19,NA,TGTGCCAGTAGTGTTACCGGGACAGGGGGCTCCTACGAGCAGTACTTC,CASSVTGTGGSYEQYF
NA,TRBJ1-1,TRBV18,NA,TGTGCCAGCTCACCTCTTCCTCCGAACACTGAAGCTTTCTTT,CASSPLPPNTEAFF
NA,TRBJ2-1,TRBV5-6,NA,TGTGCCAGCAGCTTGCGACAGTCGATAGGGAATGAGCAGTTCTTC,CASSLRQSIGNEQFF
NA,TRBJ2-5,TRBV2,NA,TGTGCCAGCGGCTACCAAGAGACCCAGTACTTC,CASGYQETQYF
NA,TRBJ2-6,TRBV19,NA,TGTGCCAGTAGTATTCCGACAGGTTCTAGCTCTGGGGCCAACGTCCTGACTTTC,CASSIPTGSSSGANVLTF
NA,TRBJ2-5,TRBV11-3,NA,TGTGCCAGCAGCTTAGAGCGGGAAGAGACCCAGTACTTC,CASSLEREETQYF
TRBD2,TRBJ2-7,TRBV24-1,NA,TGTGCCACCAGTGGGCCCGGACTAGCGGGAGGATGGGAGCAGTACTTC,CATSGPGLAGGWEQYF
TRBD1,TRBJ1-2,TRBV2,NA,TGTGCCAGCAGTCCGACAGGGAACTATGGCTACACCTTC,CASSPTGNYGYTF
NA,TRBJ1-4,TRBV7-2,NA,TGTGCCAGCAGCTTGGCAGGTTACAGTGAAAAACTGTTTTTT,CASSLAGYSEKLFF
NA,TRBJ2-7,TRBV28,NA,TGTGCCAGCAGTTTATCGTTCGGTGGCAGGGGGAAGGTAGCGGGAAGGGTCGAGCAGTACTTC,CASSLSFGGRGKVAGRVEQYF
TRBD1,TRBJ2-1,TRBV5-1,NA,TGCGCCAGCAGCCCCGGACAGGACTACAATGAGCAGTTCTTC,CASSPGQDYNEQFF
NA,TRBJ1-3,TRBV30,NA,TGTGCCCGGGAGGTGGGGGCTTCTGGAAACACCATATATTTT,CAREVGASGNTIYF
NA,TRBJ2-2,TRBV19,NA,TGTGCCAGTAGTATGGGGCCAGGGGGGGAGCTGTTTTTT,CASSMGPGGELFF